The present entry profiles one TCR beta chain with its context. Its specificity is not known. The data were produced by immunoSEQ multiplex PCR, yet TCRdb's version contains in-frame clones alone and is incomplete. The sample lists about 700,000 clones; about 91% were seen once. Terminally differentiated effector memory CD45RA+ cells were excluded from the naive CD8 cells, which were CD45RO-negative and positively selected for CCR7. These data belong to a study of shared clonotypes between healthy human individuals. Germline loops: CDR1 SGHNT, CDR2 YYREEE (reference sequence). The V gene lost 1 base and the J gene lost 0 bases, with 7 bases spanning the gap. The CDR3 contains 14 residues. Points from the study as a whole: Sequencing depth was a factor that was expected to affect clonotype sharing among donors. Between a handful of donors, naive CD4 clonotypes were shared at a level of about 5%. Unshared clonotypes carried lower generation probabilities than those common to all four donors.

Sequenced sample: naive CD8+ T cells sorted from blood. This clonotype was obtained from a man aged 25 to 40 in good health. The rearrangement uses TRBV5-4 and TRBJ2-5, with D unclear. CDR3 in DNA: TGTGCCAGCAGCTTGCGGGCAGACCAAGAGACCCAGTACTTC. Its translation is CASSLRADQETQYF.